This TCR beta chain was captured in a study of T-cell reconstitution after alpha-beta-depleted transplantation in children. This CDR3 region has 12 residues. CDR1 MNHEY and CDR2 SMNVEV come from the germline V gene (reference sequence). The V gene lost 10 bases and the J gene lost 0 bases, with 10 bases spanning the gap. Unique molecular identifiers featured in how the TCRbeta library was prepared. TCRdb reprocessed the PCR reads via MiXCR and lists one record per CDR3 protein. In the table there are 450,000 to 500,000 distinct CDR3 sequences, around 13% of which are singletons. The receptor was isolated from a human donor who donated a stem cell graft to a child with combined immunodeficiency. The specimen comprised PBMCs from the stem cell graft donor, sampled from the stem cell graft. The J gene is TRBJ2-7, the V gene TRBV27; D perhaps matches TRBD1 (6 bases). CDR3 bases: TGTGCCACCACAGGGAACTCCTACGAGCAGTACTTC. This codes for CATTGNSYEQYF.